This TCR beta chain was sequenced during a study of shared clonotypes between healthy human individuals. Donors had no recently reported acute infections or vaccinations and were HIV-negative. A CD45RA-negative memory subset and a CD45RA+ naive subset were separated from the CD4+ cells. CDR1 and CDR2 from the germline V gene are SGHDT and YYEEEE. The CDR3 is made up of 14 amino acids. V lost 0 bases to trimming and J lost 7 bases, with 14 bases between them. Clones were sequenced by immunoSEQ multiplex PCR, and TCRdb holds only the in-frame ones, with some missing. Of about 2.4 million clones listed, just over 90% are singletons.

The source of this sequence is a young man in good health. The source material was naive CD4+ T cells sorted from blood. The subset is: CD45RA+ positively selected. The V gene is TRBV5-6, the J gene TRBJ2-7; D perhaps matches TRBD1 (7 bases). CDR3 bases: TGTGCCAGCAGCTTGGAGAGGAGGGGGCGGGAGCAGTACTTC. This translates into CASSLERRGREQYF.